A selection of T cell receptor beta chains follows, all from one sample in a study of cytomegalovirus exposure and HLA in healthy donors. TCRdb's table, derived via immunoSEQ multiplex PCR, lists solely in-frame clones and lacks some. This table has roughly 200,000 clones, roughly 80% appearing once. The sample consisted of PBMCs. These receptors were collected from a woman aged 18-29 years in good health and CMV-seronegative. Both conserved end residues are trimmed from each CDR3. Each record gives: D gene, V gene, CDR3 length, J gene, CDR3 protein. The D gene is left open where the match is weak.

D gene: -; V gene: TRBV7-2; CDR3 length: 14; J gene: TRBJ2-2; CDR3 protein: ASSPQITVNTGELF
D gene: TRBD1; V gene: TRBV11-2; CDR3 length: 14; J gene: TRBJ1-6; CDR3 protein: ASSSLGQGINSPLH
D gene: -; V gene: TRBV11-2; CDR3 length: 11; J gene: TRBJ2-1; CDR3 protein: ASSLGPGDEQF
D gene: -; V gene: TRBV2; CDR3 length: 12; J gene: TRBJ1-4; CDR3 protein: ASAEGRTNEKLF
D gene: -; V gene: TRBV7-2; CDR3 length: 12; J gene: TRBJ1-2; CDR3 protein: ASSLGELTSGYT
D gene: TRBD2; V gene: TRBV19; CDR3 length: 12; J gene: TRBJ2-5; CDR3 protein: ASSTSGREETQY
D gene: TRBD1; V gene: TRBV28; CDR3 length: 13; J gene: TRBJ1-1; CDR3 protein: ASRNPGQYNTEAF
D gene: TRBD2; V gene: TRBV7-2; CDR3 length: 15; J gene: TRBJ2-1; CDR3 protein: ASSLDRGGEIYNEQF
D gene: TRBD1; V gene: TRBV9; CDR3 length: 13; J gene: TRBJ2-2; CDR3 protein: ASSGGTGPTGELF
D gene: -; V gene: TRBV7-2; CDR3 length: 12; J gene: TRBJ1-5; CDR3 protein: ASSQYRVDQPQH
D gene: -; V gene: TRBV11-3; CDR3 length: 13; J gene: TRBJ1-1; CDR3 protein: ASSSHRVMNTEAF
D gene: -; V gene: TRBV12-1; CDR3 length: 13; J gene: TRBJ1-2; CDR3 protein: ASSIRQGIDYGYT
D gene: -; V gene: TRBV5-1; CDR3 length: 12; J gene: TRBJ2-1; CDR3 protein: ASSLGGTPREQF
D gene: -; V gene: TRBV28; CDR3 length: 13; J gene: TRBJ1-1; CDR3 protein: ASTLGGGFGTEAF
D gene: -; V gene: TRBV28; CDR3 length: 9; J gene: TRBJ2-5; CDR3 protein: ASRNPGTQY
D gene: -; V gene: TRBV11-2; CDR3 length: 13; J gene: TRBJ1-5; CDR3 protein: ASSPRQGFNQPQH
D gene: TRBD2; V gene: TRBV4-3; CDR3 length: 16; J gene: TRBJ2-1; CDR3 protein: ASSQEGGTSGRYNEQF
D gene: TRBD2; V gene: TRBV7-2; CDR3 length: 16; J gene: TRBJ2-1; CDR3 protein: ASSPGIAGVLPYNEQF
D gene: -; V gene: TRBV11-2; CDR3 length: 14; J gene: TRBJ1-1; CDR3 protein: ASSLVRGRGNTEAF
D gene: -; V gene: TRBV30; CDR3 length: 12; J gene: TRBJ2-1; CDR3 protein: AWDGTLKGNEQF
D gene: TRBD2; V gene: TRBV7-2; CDR3 length: 15; J gene: TRBJ2-3; CDR3 protein: ASSLYPGGRATDTQY
D gene: -; V gene: TRBV10-1; CDR3 length: 12; J gene: TRBJ2-2; CDR3 protein: ASSESYGAGELF
D gene: -; V gene: TRBV4-3; CDR3 length: 13; J gene: -; CDR3 protein: ASSQDSNSPYEQY
D gene: TRBD2; V gene: TRBV27; CDR3 length: 16; J gene: TRBJ2-3; CDR3 protein: ASSFTPSLAGVSDTQY
D gene: -; V gene: TRBV7-9; CDR3 length: 13; J gene: TRBJ2-1; CDR3 protein: ASSPIGSTGVEQF
D gene: TRBD2; V gene: TRBV7-8; CDR3 length: 14; J gene: TRBJ2-1; CDR3 protein: ASSLVGGSLDNEQF
D gene: TRBD1; V gene: TRBV28; CDR3 length: 14; J gene: TRBJ1-4; CDR3 protein: ASSLLGQGGDEKLF
D gene: TRBD2; V gene: TRBV2; CDR3 length: 13; J gene: TRBJ2-1; CDR3 protein: ASRRTSGSNNEQF
D gene: TRBD2; V gene: TRBV7-9; CDR3 length: 14; J gene: TRBJ2-7; CDR3 protein: ASSAAGASGENEQY
D gene: TRBD1; V gene: TRBV15; CDR3 length: 16; J gene: TRBJ2-7; CDR3 protein: ATSRGQSYRGGTYEQY
D gene: TRBD1; V gene: TRBV7-7; CDR3 length: 11; J gene: TRBJ1-1; CDR3 protein: ASSPAGTEEAF
D gene: -; V gene: TRBV14; CDR3 length: 13; J gene: TRBJ2-2; CDR3 protein: ASSQVTRGTGELF
D gene: -; V gene: TRBV7-9; CDR3 length: 15; J gene: TRBJ2-2; CDR3 protein: ASSARRGEGNTGELF